The present T cell receptor (beta chain) was sequenced within a study of OX40 agonist ivuxolimab in advanced cancers. Study at large: Partial response was recorded in three patients: one hepatocellular carcinoma and two cutaneous melanoma cases. Study-wide results and limits: Low levels of normalized T-cell clonal expansion also appeared in some nonresponders.

This clone was recorded a few times. Its antigen is as yet unknown. The sample contains more than one DNA sequence encoding this CDR3. The CDR3 sequence is 13 residues long. Trimming stripped 5 bases from V and 0 bases from J, with 5 bases between. Germline loops: CDR1 MDHEN, CDR2 SYDVKM. Patients with a history of autoimmune disease or on systemic immunosuppression were excluded. Drawing of blood for sampling happened at baseline, at cycle 4 day 1, and at cycle 7 day 1. Libraries were prepared by immunoSEQ multiplex PCR; TCRdb keeps only in-frame clonotypes and omits some of them. The sample comprises about 36,000 clones, about 70% of which are singletons, and 15% to 20% rests with the top ten.

J is TRBJ1-3 and V is TRBV28; no definite D call. This sample comprised CD4+ or CD8+ T cells sorted from blood, obtained in a trial of the OX40 agonist ivuxolimab. This clonotype was obtained from an adult with an advanced solid tumor such as melanoma, head and neck, liver or kidney cancer. The CDR3 DNA is TGTGCCAGCAGTACGGCCTCTGGAAACACCATATATTTT. This encodes CASSTASGNTIYF.